Shown below are 9 T cell receptor beta chains from a single sample sequenced in a study of identifying expanded T cells in peripheral blood. The protocol was immunoSEQ multiplex PCR, while the TCRdb copy is restricted to in-frame clones and leaves out a portion. The sample carries 90,000 to 120,000 clones, 75% to 90% recorded once. Sequencing used blood. The source of these receptors is a person aged 18 to 75 in good health.

The chain joins TRBV7-2 to TRBJ2-7; D is undetermined. The CDR3 runs 15 residues. Germline V gives CDR1 SGHTA, CDR2 FQGNSA. The germline V and J ends were trimmed by 7 bases and 4 bases, with 20 bases remaining between them. The CDR3 reads CASKKVGGPGYEQYF. The CDR3 coding sequence is TGTGCCAGCAAGAAGGTAGGCGGCCCCGGGTACGAGCAGTACTTC.

V gene TRBV30 combines with J gene TRBJ2-5, with 8 bases matching TRBD2. The CDR3 has 14 amino acids. Trimming removed 2 bases from V and 5 bases from J; junction bases left unmatched: 7. Germline lookup yields CDR1 GTSNPN and CDR2 SVGIG (reference sequence). The DNA for the CDR3 is TGTGCCTGGAGTCCCCCTAGCGGGTGGGAGACCCAGTACTTC. Residues: CAWSPPSGWETQYF.

The rearrangement uses TRBV4-1 and TRBJ1-3; D is uncertain. CDR1 and CDR2 (germline): MGHRA, YSYEKL. CDR3 length: 16 residues. Trimming cost V 4 bases and J 0 bases, with 13 bases left between them. CDR3 sequence: CASSRGLRFSGNTIYF. CDR3 sequence (DNA): TGCGCCAGCAGCCGCGGACTGAGGTTCTCTGGAAACACCATATATTTT.

This clone was observed a single time. The V gene is TRBV4-3, the J gene TRBJ2-3; D uncertain. Looked up from germline, CDR1 is LGHNA and CDR2 is YSLEER. The germline V and J ends were trimmed by 1 base and 6 bases, with 14 bases remaining between them. The CDR3 contains 15 residues. CDR3 in amino acids: CASSQVRGGLDTQYF. The CDR3 DNA sequence: TGCGCCAGCAGCCAAGTTCGAGGTGGGCTTGATACGCAGTATTTT.

J is TRBJ1-1 and V is TRBV4-1; D remains unclear. Germline lookup yields CDR1 MGHRA and CDR2 YSYEKL. Trimming removed 5 bases at V and 0 bases at J, with 10 bases between. The CDR3 has 14 residues. This CDR3 reads CASSGRTMNTEAFF. The CDR3 DNA reads as TGCGCCAGCAGCGGACGAACAATGAACACTGAAGCTTTCTTT.

V is TRBV7-2 and J is TRBJ2-7; possibly TRBD2 for D (6 bases). The ends were cut back, 2 bases at V and 7 bases at J, with 12 bases in the middle. Germline values: CDR1 SGHTA, CDR2 FQGNSA. This CDR3 spans 13 amino acids. CDR3 in DNA: TGTGCCAGCAGCTTAAATCTCGCGGGGGAGCAGTACTTC. Its translation is CASSLNLAGEQYF.

The J gene is TRBJ1-4, the V gene TRBV18, with D maybe TRBD1 (5 bases). There are 17 residues in the CDR3. Per germline, CDR1 KGHSH and CDR2 LQKENI. V was clipped by 0 bases and J by 4 bases, with 15 bases between them. Here the CDR3 reads CASSPPQWEGLNEKLFF. The CDR3 DNA sequence: TGTGCCAGCTCACCACCCCAATGGGAGGGACTTAATGAAAAACTGTTTTTT.

V usage is TRBV6-5 and J usage is TRBJ2-4; D is possibly TRBD1 (6 bases). V was shortened by 5 bases and J by 7 bases, with 18 bases between the two germline ends. Germline V lookup: CDR1 MNHEY, CDR2 SVGAGI. The CDR3 length is 15 residues. DNA for the CDR3: TGTGCCAGCAGTCACGGTCGGCAGGGGTGGAACATTCAGTACTTC. Its protein product is CASSHGRQGWNIQYF.

V and J are TRBV6-5 and TRBJ1-5; D is uncertain. CDR1 is MNHEY and CDR2 is SVGAGI in the germline V gene. V shed 10 bases and J shed 1 base, with 11 bases lying between them. The CDR3 covers 13 residues. CDR3 sequence: CATGVASNQPQHF. CDR3 bases: TGTGCCACCGGGGTGGCGAGCAATCAGCCCCAGCATTTT.